This is a list of T cell receptor beta chains from one sample in a study of molecular identifiers for immune sequencing clone quantification. TCRdb processed the PCR reads anew with MiXCR; each CDR3 protein has one entry. The sample has some 580,000 distinct CDR3 sequences, 25% seen once. Sequences were obtained from naive CD8+ T cells from blood, with Jurkat cell RNA spiked in. The receptors originated from a human donor in good health. Some libraries in this study had Jurkat cell RNA spiked in. Each CDR3 is given with its conserved first and last residue. D genes are given only for firm matches. Only some rows state a clone size, as once, few, many or a class for expanded clones.

V: TRBV7-6; J: TRBJ1-1; D: NA; size: NA; length: 14; DNA: TGTGCCAGCAGCTTAGGTCAGTCCCGGACTGAAGCTTTCTTT; CDR3: CASSLGQSRTEAFF
V: TRBV2; J: TRBJ2-5; D: TRBD1; size: many; length: 15; DNA: TGTGCCAGCAGTTGGGACAGGGGAGCGGAAGAGACCCAGTACTTC; CDR3: CASSWDRGAEETQYF
V: TRBV7-2; J: TRBJ2-3; D: NA; size: many; length: 13; DNA: TGTGCCAGCAGCTCACAGGTCACAGATACGCAGTATTTT; CDR3: CASSSQVTDTQYF
V: TRBV13; J: TRBJ2-2; D: TRBD2; size: many; length: 17; DNA: TGTGCCAGCAGCTCCCGACTAGCGGGAGATCCTACCGGGGAGCTGTTTTTT; CDR3: CASSSRLAGDPTGELFF
V: TRBV28; J: TRBJ2-5; D: NA; size: NA; length: 13; DNA: TGTGCCAGCAGGTCTGGCGGGTACAATGAGCAGTACTTC; CDR3: CASRSGGYNEQYF
V: TRBV4-1; J: TRBJ2-1; D: TRBD1; size: many; length: 16; DNA: TGCGCCAGCAGCCAAGAGACAGGGGGCATCAACAATGAGCAGTTCTTC; CDR3: CASSQETGGINNEQFF
V: TRBV3-1; J: TRBJ2-5; D: NA; size: few; length: 16; DNA: TGTGCCAGCAGCCCACCAAATCACCCAATCCTAGAGACCCAGTACTTC; CDR3: CASSPPNHPILETQYF
V: TRBV12-3/TRBV12-4; J: TRBJ2-6; D: NA; size: many; length: 16; DNA: TGTGCCAGCAGTTTGTTTTCGTGGTGGGGGGCCAACGTCCTGACTTTC; CDR3: CASSLFSWWGANVLTF
V: TRBV29-1; J: TRBJ2-1; D: TRBD2; size: NA; length: 15; DNA: TGCAGCGTTGGTGGGACTAGCGGGAGACTAGATGAGCAGTTCTTC; CDR3: CSVGGTSGRLDEQFF
V: TRBV4-1; J: TRBJ1-5; D: NA; size: NA; length: 15; DNA: TGCGCCAGCAGCCTTCACGGGACTGTGAATCAGTCCCAGCATTTT; CDR3: CASSLHGTVNQSQHF
V: TRBV5-6; J: TRBJ2-1; D: NA; size: few; length: 13; DNA: TGTGCCAGCGTGACAGGATTTTACAATGAGCAGTTCTTC; CDR3: CASVTGFYNEQFF
V: TRBV5-6; J: TRBJ1-3; D: NA; size: many; length: 15; DNA: TGTGCCAGCAGCCGAGAGGGAGTCTCTGGAAACACCATATATTTT; CDR3: CASSREGVSGNTIYF
V: TRBV30; J: TRBJ2-5; D: TRBD1; size: NA; length: 17; DNA: TGTGCCTGGAGTGTAGGGCCCGGGACAGGGCAGGTAGAGACCCAGTACTTC; CDR3: CAWSVGPGTGQVETQYF
V: TRBV13; J: TRBJ2-3; D: NA; size: many; length: 15; DNA: TGTGCCAGCAGCTTAGCGGGGGAATACACAGATACGCAGTATTTT; CDR3: CASSLAGEYTDTQYF
V: TRBV6-2/TRBV6-3; J: TRBJ2-1; D: NA; size: few; length: 16; DNA: TGTGCCAGCAGTCCCCGACCCCAGAGCTCCTACAATGAGCAGTTCTTC; CDR3: CASSPRPQSSYNEQFF
V: TRBV4-3; J: TRBJ2-7; D: TRBD1; size: few; length: 15; DNA: TGCGCCAGCAGCCAACTAGACAGGGTCGGTTACGAGCAGTACTTC; CDR3: CASSQLDRVGYEQYF
V: TRBV12-3/TRBV12-4; J: TRBJ1-1; D: NA; size: many; length: 14; DNA: TGTGCCAGCAGGGCCCTGGGGGGAAACACTGAAGCTTTCTTT; CDR3: CASRALGGNTEAFF
V: TRBV29-1; J: TRBJ2-7; D: NA; size: NA; length: 12; DNA: TGCAGCGTCGGGGCCTTCTCCTACGGGCAGTACTTC; CDR3: CSVGAFSYGQYF
V: TRBV21-1; J: TRBJ1-2; D: NA; size: NA; length: 14; DNA: TGTGCCAGCAGCAAAGGAGGGAGGATCTATGGCTACACCTTC; CDR3: CASSKGGRIYGYTF
V: TRBV29-1; J: TRBJ2-7; D: NA; size: many; length: 13; DNA: TGCAGCGCGGTCGGCGGCAAGTCCTACGAGCAGTACTTC; CDR3: CSAVGGKSYEQYF
V: TRBV12-3/TRBV12-4; J: TRBJ2-2; D: TRBD1; size: many; length: 19; DNA: TGTGCCAGCAGTTCCCTGGGACAGATTACTCTTTCGAACACCGGGGAGCTGTTTTTT; CDR3: CASSSLGQITLSNTGELFF
V: TRBV3-1; J: TRBJ2-1; D: TRBD2; size: few; length: 15; DNA: TGCGCCAGCGGCCCCCTAGCGGGTATCTACAATGAGCAGTTCTTC; CDR3: CASGPLAGIYNEQFF
V: TRBV6-2/TRBV6-3; J: TRBJ2-7; D: NA; size: NA; length: 16; DNA: TGTGCCAGCAGTTACTCAGGGATAGCGACTTACTACGAGCAGTACTTC; CDR3: CASSYSGIATYYEQYF
V: TRBV7-9; J: TRBJ2-7; D: NA; size: few; length: 13; DNA: TGTGCCAGCAGCCCTGAGGGCTTCTACGAGCAGTACTTC; CDR3: CASSPEGFYEQYF
V: TRBV5-1; J: TRBJ1-4; D: NA; size: NA; length: 14; DNA: TGCGCCAGCAGCCTGGGGGCCAATAAGGAAAAACTGTTTTTT; CDR3: CASSLGANKEKLFF
V: TRBV7-6; J: TRBJ2-7; D: NA; size: few; length: 14; DNA: TGTGCCAGCAGCTCGGAGGGGGATTCCTACGAGCAGTACTTC; CDR3: CASSSEGDSYEQYF
V: TRBV6-2/TRBV6-3; J: TRBJ2-6; D: NA; size: many; length: 14; DNA: TGTGCCAGCAGTTACGGGACTGGGGCCAACGTCCTGACTTTC; CDR3: CASSYGTGANVLTF
V: TRBV11-2; J: TRBJ1-2; D: TRBD1; size: NA; length: 14; DNA: TGTGCCAGCAGCCAACAGGGGACTAACTATGGCTACACCTTC; CDR3: CASSQQGTNYGYTF
V: TRBV10-1; J: TRBJ2-1; D: TRBD2; size: NA; length: 17; DNA: TGCGCCAGCAGTGACCGACTAGCGGGGGGATCCTACAATGAGCAGTTCTTC; CDR3: CASSDRLAGGSYNEQFF
V: TRBV28; J: TRBJ2-7; D: TRBD2; size: many; length: 14; DNA: TGTGCCAGCAGACCCGGGACTAGCGCCTACGAGCAGTACTTC; CDR3: CASRPGTSAYEQYF
V: TRBV5-6; J: TRBJ2-1; D: TRBD1; size: NA; length: 14; DNA: TGTGCCAGCGGGAACCGGGACAGGGAACATGAGCAGTTCTTC; CDR3: CASGNRDREHEQFF
V: TRBV20-1; J: TRBJ2-5; D: TRBD1; size: many; length: 13; DNA: TGCAGTGCTGCAGACAGGGGGGAAGAGACCCAGTACTTC; CDR3: CSAADRGEETQYF